Listed below are T cell receptor beta chains from one sample, sequenced in a study of CD4 T cells in relation to SARS-CoV-2 and coronaviruses. The repertoire was sequenced with immunoSEQ multiplex PCR; TCRdb's copy has only in-frame clones and lacks some. The sample has tens of thousands of clones, roughly 70% seen once. Their cognate antigens are unknown. The sample taken for sequencing was CD4+ T cells from PBMCs, cultured in vitro. The origin of the receptors is a human donor in good health. Each CDR3 is given with its conserved first and last residue. A D gene is named only where the DNA matches it firmly. A row's size may be missing; if present it is once, few, many or a size class.

V gene	D gene	J gene	clone size	CDR3 protein	CDR3 DNA
TRBV4-3	.	TRBJ1-6	.	CASSQSNSPLHF	TGCGCCAGCAGCCAAAGCAATTCACCCCTCCACTTT
TRBV6-5	.	TRBJ2-2	.	CASTMTHSNTGELFF	TGTGCCAGCACTATGACACACTCGAACACCGGGGAGCTGTTTTTT
TRBV2	TRBD2	TRBJ2-7	.	CASSESAGGYEQYF	TGTGCCAGCAGTGAATCAGCGGGAGGGTACGAGCAGTACTTC
TRBV5-1	TRBD2	TRBJ2-7	.	CASSFSSGSYEQYF	TGCGCCAGCAGCTTTTCTAGCGGGAGTTACGAGCAGTACTTC
TRBV4-3	TRBD2	TRBJ2-3	.	CASSQRVRGGDTQYF	TGCGCCAGCAGCCAACGGGTGCGGGGAGGGGATACGCAGTATTTT
TRBV5-8	.	TRBJ2-2	few	CASSLPLAGSDTGELFF	TGTGCCAGCAGCCTCCCATTGGCAGGGAGTGACACCGGGGAGCTGTTTTTT
TRBV9	TRBD2	TRBJ2-1	.	CASSAWTLAGGGEQFF	TGTGCCAGCAGCGCTTGGACGCTAGCGGGAGGAGGCGAGCAGTTCTTC
TRBV7-2	TRBD2	TRBJ2-5	few	CASSLGTSGPQGTQYF	TGTGCCAGCAGCTTAGGGACTAGCGGGCCACAGGGGACCCAGTACTTC
TRBV14	.	TRBJ1-6	.	CASSQGNRYNSPLHF	TGTGCCAGCAGCCAAGGGAACAGATATAATTCACCCCTCCACTTT
TRBV4-1	.	TRBJ1-6	few	CASSQAPQGANSPLHF	TGCGCCAGCAGCCAAGCGCCACAGGGAGCGAATTCACCCCTCCACTTT
TRBV5-4	TRBD1	TRBJ2-3	.	CASSSDRSSTDTQYF	TGTGCCAGCAGCTCGGACAGGAGTAGCACAGATACGCAGTATTTT
TRBV7-6	.	TRBJ2-1	few	CASSSVRSSLGNEQFF	TGTGCCAGCAGCTCAGTGCGGTCCAGCCTAGGCAATGAGCAGTTCTTC
TRBV23-1	.	TRBJ2-2	.	CASSQWRTGELFF	TGCGCCAGCAGTCAATGGCGGACCGGGGAGCTGTTTTTT
TRBV10-3	TRBD2	TRBJ2-5	.	CAISETASGGPQETQYF	TGTGCCATCAGTGAGACCGCTAGCGGGGGGCCCCAAGAGACCCAGTACTTC
TRBV27	TRBD1	TRBJ1-2	.	CASSRGHGYTF	TGTGCCAGCAGCAGGGGGCACGGCTACACCTTC
TRBV18	.	TRBJ2-1	.	CASSPISSSSYNEQFF	TGTGCCAGCTCACCAATCAGCTCTAGCTCCTACAATGAGCAGTTCTTC
TRBV5-1	.	TRBJ2-2	.	CASSLNPGDLGTGELFF	TGCGCCAGCAGCTTAAATCCCGGGGATTTGGGCACCGGGGAGCTGTTTTTT
TRBV19	TRBD1	TRBJ1-5	.	CASSIEGQGNQPQHF	TGTGCCAGTAGTATAGAAGGACAGGGCAATCAGCCCCAGCATTTT
TRBV5-5	.	TRBJ1-5	.	CASSLRSETTMDQPQHF	TGTGCCAGCAGCTTACGTTCGGAGACTACTATGGATCAGCCCCAGCATTTT
TRBV7-2	.	TRBJ1-2	once	CASSVQGIGGYTF	TGTGCCAGCAGCGTACAGGGAATTGGTGGCTACACCTTC
TRBV18	.	TRBJ2-3	.	CASSLGQSTDTQYF	TGTGCCAGCTCACTTGGACAAAGCACAGATACGCAGTATTTT
TRBV7-2	.	TRBJ1-4	.	CASSHRQVLVKKLFF	TGTGCCAGCAGCCACAGACAGGTCCTTGTCAAAAAACTGTTTTTT
TRBV6-5	.	TRBJ1-2	.	CASSYGGSSGGYTF	TGTGCCAGCAGTTATGGAGGTTCCTCGGGTGGCTACACCTTC
TRBV5-6	.	TRBJ1-2	.	CASSLGTPHGYGYTF	TGTGCCAGCAGCTTGGGGACACCCCACGGCTATGGCTACACCTTC
TRBV6-6	.	TRBJ1-1	.	CASSPVSRPDTEAFF	TGTGCCAGCAGTCCAGTGAGCAGGCCTGACACTGAAGCTTTCTTT
TRBV5-1	.	TRBJ1-4	.	CASSLDLNEKLFF	TGCGCCAGCAGCTTAGACCTTAATGAAAAACTGTTTTTT
TRBV30	.	TRBJ1-1	few	CAWNGGRVNTEAFF	TGTGCCTGGAATGGCGGTAGGGTGAACACTGAAGCTTTCTTT
TRBV3-1/TRBV3-2	.	TRBJ2-7	.	CASSPGTDYEQYF	TGTGCCAGCAGCCCGGGGACCGACTACGAGCAGTACTTC
TRBV2	.	TRBJ1-1	.	CASSLRQNTEAFF	TGTGCCAGCAGTTTACGACAGAACACTGAAGCTTTCTTT
TRBV5-6	.	TRBJ1-1	.	CASSLWPGEAFF	TGTGCCAGCAGCTTGTGGCCCGGAGAAGCTTTCTTT
TRBV12-3/TRBV12-4	TRBD1	TRBJ2-7	.	CATRQGVDYEQYF	TGTGCCACGAGACAGGGGGTGGACTACGAGCAGTACTTC
TRBV6-6	TRBD1	TRBJ1-1	.	CASRIQGSAEAFF	TGTGCCAGCAGAATACAGGGGTCCGCTGAAGCTTTCTTT
TRBV30	.	TRBJ2-1	.	CAWSDVGYEQFF	TGTGCCTGGAGTGACGTCGGCTATGAGCAGTTCTTC
TRBV11-2	TRBD2	TRBJ2-1	.	CASSLEAGGYNEQFF	TGTGCCAGCAGCTTAGAAGCGGGAGGGTACAATGAGCAGTTCTTC
TRBV19	.	TRBJ1-4	once	CASSNDRTNEKLFF	TGTGCCAGTAGTAACGACAGGACTAATGAAAAACTGTTTTTT
TRBV2	TRBD1	TRBJ1-5	.	CASCGQGDQPQHF	TGTGCCAGCTGCGGACAGGGTGATCAGCCCCAGCATTTT
TRBV7-9	.	TRBJ2-5	.	CASSLGGAAGQETQYF	TGTGCCAGCAGCTTAGGAGGGGCCGCGGGGCAAGAGACCCAGTACTTC
TRBV7-2	.	TRBJ1-2	.	CASSLRAEAGYTF	TGTGCCAGCAGCTTACGGGCCGAGGCTGGCTACACCTTC
TRBV6-5	.	TRBJ2-7	.	CATLGRSPYEQYF	TGTGCCACCCTCGGCAGGTCCCCCTACGAGCAGTACTTC
TRBV11-3	.	TRBJ2-1	medium-sized	CASSLRGSSYNEQFF	TGTGCCAGCAGCTTACGGGGGAGCTCCTACAATGAGCAGTTCTTC
TRBV3-1/TRBV3-2	TRBD1	TRBJ1-2	once	CASSQLDRAPNGYTF	TGTGCCAGCAGCCAACTTGACAGGGCTCCTAATGGCTACACCTTC
TRBV11-2	.	TRBJ2-7	.	CASSARDTLAYEQYF	TGTGCCAGCAGCGCCCGGGACACCCTAGCCTACGAGCAGTACTTC
TRBV5-1	.	TRBJ1-5	.	CASVRGAASNQPQHF	TGCGCCAGCGTCAGAGGAGCCGCAAGCAATCAGCCCCAGCATTTT
TRBV5-4	TRBD1	TRBJ1-3	few	CASSSDRARSGNTIYF	TGTGCCAGCAGCTCAGACAGGGCCCGCTCTGGAAACACCATATATTTT